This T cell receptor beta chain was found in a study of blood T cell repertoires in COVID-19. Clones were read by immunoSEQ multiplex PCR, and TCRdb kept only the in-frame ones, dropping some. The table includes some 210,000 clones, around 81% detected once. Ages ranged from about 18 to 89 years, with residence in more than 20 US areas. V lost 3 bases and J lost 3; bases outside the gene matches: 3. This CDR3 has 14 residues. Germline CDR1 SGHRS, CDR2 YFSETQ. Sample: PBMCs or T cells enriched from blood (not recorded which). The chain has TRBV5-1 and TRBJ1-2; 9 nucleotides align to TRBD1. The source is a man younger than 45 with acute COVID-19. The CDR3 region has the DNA TGCGCCAGCAGCTCCGGGACAGGGCACTATGGCTACACCTTC. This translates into CASSSGTGHYGYTF.